Presented here are 17 T cell receptor beta chains from one specimen sequenced in a study of human versus mouse CDR3 diversity and MHC coevolution. The protocol was immunoSEQ multiplex PCR, while the TCRdb copy is restricted to in-frame clones and leaves out a portion. The data contain more than 60,000 clones, about nine tenths of them seen just once; the ten biggest clones take up roughly 0.15%. Material for sequencing was naive CD4+ T cells from blood. Subset specified: CD45RO-negative CD62L-positive naive CD4 T cells. The source is a person between 25 and 75 years old in good health.

The chain employs TRBV27 and TRBJ1-1, with 9 bases lining up with TRBD1. Trimming took 6 bases from V and 2 from J; bases not matched to a gene: 7. Looked up from germline, CDR1 is MNHEY and CDR2 is SMNVEV (reference sequence). The CDR3 extends over 15 amino acids. The CDR3 DNA sequence: TGTGCCAGCAGCATTTCGGGACAGGGTAACACTGAAGCTTTCTTT. It encodes CASSISGQGNTEAFF.

V gene TRBV4-1 combines with J gene TRBJ1-4; weak D call: TRBD1 (5 bases). CDR1 and CDR2 from the germline V gene are MGHRA and YSYEKL. The V end was cut by 3 bases, the J end by 8 bases, with 19 bases between. CDR3 length equals 16 residues. CDR3 DNA sequence: TGCGCCAGCAGCCACCCGCCAGGACAAGAAAAAGAAAAACTGTTTTTT. Amino acids: CASSHPPGQEKEKLFF.

This clone has more than one count but fewer than ten. The rearrangement links TRBV18 to TRBJ1-2, with TRBD1 as a possible D gene (5 bases). The CDR3 has 13 residues. Looked up from germline, CDR1 is KGHSH and CDR2 is LQKENI. V gave up 2 bases and J gave up 4 bases, with 8 bases separating them. The CDR3 reads CASSPDRGYGYTF. The CDR3 bases are TGTGCCAGCTCACCAGATAGGGGCTATGGCTACACCTTC.

The chain carries TRBV7-9 and TRBJ2-7, with D possibly matching TRBD2 (6 bases). This CDR3 spans 14 amino acids. The germline V gene encodes CDR1 SEHNR and CDR2 FQNEAQ (reference sequence). Trimming took 5 bases from V and 4 from J, leaving 15 bases between them. The CDR3 coding sequence is TGTGCCAGCAGCCGCTCGGGACTGGATTACGAGCAGTACTTC. This gives the protein CASSRSGLDYEQYF.

The chain uses TRBV7-3 and TRBJ2-3, with a tentative D call TRBD2 (7 bases). The V gene's germline CDR1 is SGHTA and CDR2 FQGTGA. Trimming shortened V by 6 bases and J by 1 base, and 11 bases separated the two germline ends. The CDR3 sequence is 14 residues long. CDR3 sequence reads: CASSEGGRTDTQYF. The CDR3 DNA reads TGTGCCAGCAGTGAGGGGGGGCGCACAGATACGCAGTATTTT.

The chain joins TRBV7-9 to TRBJ2-1, with D possibly TRBD2 on 6 matching bases. Germline CDR1 is SEHNR and CDR2 is FQNEAQ (reference sequence). This CDR3 spans 16 amino acids. Trimming cost V 5 bases and J 5 bases, with 19 bases left between them. The CDR3 sequence: CASSRGGVLINNEQFF. CDR3 bases: TGTGCCAGCAGCCGAGGAGGGGTCCTAATAAACAATGAGCAGTTCTTC.

This clone was seen more than once but under ten times. The J gene is TRBJ1-1, the V gene TRBV10-3; D remains ambiguous. In germline, CDR1 is ENHRY, CDR2 SYGVKD. Deletions cut 3 bases from V and 10 bases from J, with 12 bases between. The CDR3 consists of 12 residues. The CDR3 loop is CAISDTGFGAFF. CDR3 coding DNA: TGTGCCATCAGTGATACCGGGTTCGGAGCTTTCTTT.

Only one count was recorded for this clone. The chain is built from TRBV10-3 and TRBJ2-7; the match to TRBD1 covers 7 bases. The CDR3 is 16 amino acids. Germline V gene sequence: CDR1 ENHRY, CDR2 SYGVKD. V shed 7 bases, J shed 0 bases, and the junction held 12 bases outside the gene matches. In DNA form, the CDR3 reads TGTGCCATCACTGACTTAAGGGACAGCAGCTCCTACGAGCAGTACTTC. Its translation is CAITDLRDSSSYEQYF.

The rearrangement links TRBV10-2 to TRBJ2-7, with 10 bases fitting TRBD2. The CDR3 spans 18 residues. J lost 2 bases, V lost 3 bases, and 13 bases had no gene match. CDR1 and CDR2 (germline): WSHSY, SAAADI. CDR3 loop: CASSEYWSSGGYTYEQYF. The CDR3 region has the DNA TGCGCCAGCAGTGAATACTGGAGTAGCGGGGGGTATACCTACGAGCAGTACTTC.

The chain uses TRBV5-4 and TRBJ1-6; D ambiguous. Trimming stripped 4 bases from V and 7 bases from J, with 9 bases between. The germline V gene has CDR1 SGHNT and CDR2 YYREEE (reference sequence). The CDR3 extends over 13 amino acids. CDR3 amino acids: CASSPLRNSPLHF. The CDR3 bases are TGTGCCAGCAGCCCCCTTCGGAATTCACCCCTCCACTTT.

CDR3 in DNA: TGTGCCAGTAGTACCACAGGGTCCCTAGCCAAAAACATTCAGTACTTC. This translates into CASSTTGSLAKNIQYF. The chain couples TRBV19 to TRBJ2-4, with TRBD1 as a possible D gene (6 bases). The CDR3 length is 16 residues. Germline CDR1 is LNHDA and CDR2 is SQIVND (reference sequence). Trimming removed 4 bases at V and 0 bases at J, with 13 bases between.

The chain links TRBV10-2 to TRBJ2-1; 9 nucleotides align to TRBD1. V lost 4 bases and J lost 7; bases outside the gene matches: 8. Looked up from germline, CDR1 is WSHSY and CDR2 is SAAADI. This CDR3 has 15 residues. For the CDR3, the DNA is TGCGCCAGCAGTGGAACAGGGGGCGGCAGGAATGAGCAGTTCTTC. Protein sequence: CASSGTGGGRNEQFF.

The gene calls are TRBV4-2 and TRBJ2-1; TRBD2 aligns across 7 bases. Germline V CDR1 and CDR2: LGHNA, YNFKEQ. Unmatched junction bases numbered 5, after V lost 3 bases and J lost 0 bases. This CDR3 is 16 amino acids long. DNA for the CDR3: TGTGCCAGCAGCCACCTACGCGGGAGCTCCTACAATGAGCAGTTCTTC. Translating gives CASSHLRGSSYNEQFF.

The J gene is TRBJ2-1, the V gene TRBV10-1; 13 bases agree with TRBD2. This CDR3 is 15 amino acids long. The J segment lost 7 bases and the V segment lost 0 bases, leaving 0 bases of the junction unmatched. Germline CDR1 is WNHNN and CDR2 is SYGVQD (reference sequence). For the CDR3, the DNA is TGCGCCAGCAGTGAGTCGGGACTAGCGGGAAATGAGCAGTTCTTC. Translating it yields CASSESGLAGNEQFF.

This chain joins TRBV18 and TRBJ1-2; 7 bases are shared with TRBD1. Germline V CDR1 and CDR2: KGHSH, LQKENI. There are 17 residues in the CDR3. The junction had 16 bases not matched to a gene; V was cut back by 5 bases and J by 4 bases. The CDR3 protein is CASSSLGTEAPPYGYTF. In DNA, the CDR3 is TGTGCCAGCTCATCCCTAGGGACAGAAGCTCCCCCCTATGGCTACACCTTC.

The chain combines TRBV15 with TRBJ1-1; the D is unclear. This CDR3 comprises 15 residues. V was pared by 1 base and J by 5 bases, with 14 bases between. Germline loops: CDR1 LNHNV, CDR2 YYDKDF (reference sequence). CDR3 coding DNA: TGTGCCACCAGCAGAGCTGGAGGGAGGTGGACTGAAGCTTTCTTT. Encoded protein: CATSRAGGRWTEAFF. Together with reference TRBV15 and TRBJ1-1, the CDR3 gives the full variable domain: DAMVIQNPRYQVTQFGKPVTLSCSQTLNHNVMYWYQQKSSQAPKLLFHYYDKDFNNEADTPDNFQSRRPNTSFCFLDIRSPGLGDTAMYLCATSRAGGRWTEAFFGQGTRLTVV.

The rearrangement joins TRBV18 to TRBJ2-1, with 8 bases lining up with TRBD2. V lost 1 base, J lost 0 bases, and 8 bases stayed unmatched. CDR3 length: 18 amino acids. The germline gives CDR1 KGHSH, CDR2 LQKENI. For the CDR3, the DNA is TGTGCCAGCTCACCACTAAGGGGCGGGGGGAGCTCCTACAATGAGCAGTTCTTC. Protein: CASSPLRGGGSSYNEQFF.